The clone carrying this TCR beta chain was seen a few times. Its antigen is currently unknown. The CDR3 is 12 amino acids. Trimming cost V 7 bases and J 6 bases, with 13 bases left between them. Germline V gene data show CDR1 as SQVTM and CDR2 as ANQGSEA. These data are taken from a study of CD8 T cells in Susac syndrome. Study-wide results and limits: The study's TCR sequencing and HLA analysis drew on a certain number of individuals. That number was acknowledged as relatively small.

Random hexamers primed reverse transcription of 0.5 to 1 ug RNA. With immunoSEQ multiplex PCR, TCR beta CDR3 was amplified across 54 Vbeta and 13 Jbeta. One entry per CDR3 protein, called by TCRdb with MiXCR from the immunoSEQ multiplex PCR reads. The table includes approximately 190,000 distinct CDR3 sequences, about 93% detected once. The chain uses TRBV29-1 and TRBJ2-4; D might be TRBD2 (6 bases). The material sequenced was CD4+ T cells from PBMCs. This TCR was sampled from a human donor in good health. CDR3 loop: CSASSVLNIQYF. The CDR3 coding sequence is TGCAGCGCCTCTAGCGTATTAAACATTCAGTACTTC.